This is a list of T cell receptor beta chains from one sample in a study of T cells after yellow fever vaccination. In TCRdb, the 5' RACE reads were re-called with MiXCR into one record per CDR3 protein. Altogether around 600,000 distinct CDR3 sequences are present, roughly an eighth being singletons, with the ten largest covering 15%. The sequencing used PBMCs, collected on the day of the yellow fever booster vaccination. These receptors all stem from a man aged 25 to 40 who received the YFV17D yellow fever vaccine. Each CDR3 is given with its conserved first and last residue. A D gene is named only where the DNA matches it firmly. The size entry is marked missing in some rows and otherwise reads once, few, many or a size class.

CDR3nt: TGTGCCAGCAGCTTTCGTGGGAGAGAGACAGATACGCAGTATTTT
CDR3aa: CASSFRGRETDTQYF
j_gene: TRBJ2-3
v_gene: TRBV11-2
d_gene: .
abundance: .

CDR3nt: TGCAGCCAGGGACAGACGGCTAATGAGCAGTTCTTC
CDR3aa: CSQGQTANEQFF
j_gene: TRBJ2-1
v_gene: TRBV29-1
d_gene: TRBD1
abundance: many

CDR3nt: TGTGCCAGCAGTTACGGGAGAGAGGCAGATACGCAGTATTTT
CDR3aa: CASSYGREADTQYF
j_gene: TRBJ2-3
v_gene: TRBV6-5
d_gene: .
abundance: many

CDR3nt: TGTGCCAGCAGCTTGGACAGGGGAAACACCATATATTTT
CDR3aa: CASSLDRGNTIYF
j_gene: TRBJ1-3
v_gene: TRBV7-2
d_gene: TRBD1
abundance: many

CDR3nt: TGTGCCAGCAGCTTAGGGCCTCGCTACGAGCAGTACTTC
CDR3aa: CASSLGPRYEQYF
j_gene: TRBJ2-7
v_gene: TRBV7-9
d_gene: .
abundance: many

CDR3nt: TGTGCCACCAGCAGAGCGGACATAGCGGGATTCTCCTACGAGCAGTACTTC
CDR3aa: CATSRADIAGFSYEQYF
j_gene: TRBJ2-7
v_gene: TRBV15
d_gene: TRBD2
abundance: .

CDR3nt: TGTGCCAGCAGCCTAAGCGGGAGCGACTACGAGCAGTACTTC
CDR3aa: CASSLSGSDYEQYF
j_gene: TRBJ2-7
v_gene: TRBV3-1
d_gene: TRBD2
abundance: .

CDR3nt: TGTGCCAGCGGGGGCAGGGGGCCTTTGGAGACCCAGTACTTC
CDR3aa: CASGGRGPLETQYF
j_gene: TRBJ2-5
v_gene: TRBV12-3/TRBV12-4
d_gene: TRBD1
abundance: few

CDR3nt: TGTGCCAGCAGCCGGGGCTTTGAGTACGAGCAGTACTTC
CDR3aa: CASSRGFEYEQYF
j_gene: TRBJ2-7
v_gene: TRBV9
d_gene: .
abundance: .

CDR3nt: TGTGCCAGCAGGCGGACCGGGACAGGGGGCGGCGAGCAGTACTTC
CDR3aa: CASRRTGTGGGEQYF
j_gene: TRBJ2-7
v_gene: TRBV14
d_gene: TRBD1
abundance: few

CDR3nt: TGTGCCAGCAGCCGGGCTAGCGGAGTGGTTGAGCAGTTCTTC
CDR3aa: CASSRASGVVEQFF
j_gene: TRBJ2-1
v_gene: TRBV3-1
d_gene: TRBD2
abundance: few

CDR3nt: TGTGCCACCAGCAGTATGAGGGGCCACCCAGATACGCAGTATTTT
CDR3aa: CATSSMRGHPDTQYF
j_gene: TRBJ2-3
v_gene: TRBV15
d_gene: .
abundance: few

CDR3nt: TGTGCCACCATGCGGGAGCCCTCCTACAATGAGCAGTTCTTC
CDR3aa: CATMREPSYNEQFF
j_gene: TRBJ2-1
v_gene: TRBV15
d_gene: TRBD2
abundance: .

CDR3nt: TGCGCCAGCAGCTTAACCGGGACAGGGGCCAAACACTATGGCTACACCTTC
CDR3aa: CASSLTGTGAKHYGYTF
j_gene: TRBJ1-2
v_gene: TRBV5-1
d_gene: TRBD1
abundance: few

CDR3nt: TGCGCCAGCAGCTTACCGGTCCGGAATGAGCAGTTCTTC
CDR3aa: CASSLPVRNEQFF
j_gene: TRBJ2-1
v_gene: TRBV5-1
d_gene: .
abundance: .

CDR3nt: TGTGCCAGCAGCTCGCAGGCATCTTTGGCTGAAGCTTTCTTT
CDR3aa: CASSSQASLAEAFF
j_gene: TRBJ1-1
v_gene: TRBV7-2
d_gene: .
abundance: many

CDR3nt: TGTGCCTGCAGCATCACTCTAGCGGGCACTAGCACAGATACGCAGTATTTT
CDR3aa: CACSITLAGTSTDTQYF
j_gene: TRBJ2-3
v_gene: TRBV7-2
d_gene: TRBD2
abundance: .

CDR3nt: TGTGCCAGCAGTGCGACAGGGCGGGAGCTGTTTTTT
CDR3aa: CASSATGRELFF
j_gene: TRBJ2-2
v_gene: TRBV25-1
d_gene: TRBD1
abundance: .

CDR3nt: TGTGCCAGCAGCCAAGGTCTGGCCCGTGAAGCTTTCTTT
CDR3aa: CASSQGLAREAFF
j_gene: TRBJ1-1
v_gene: TRBV3-1
d_gene: .
abundance: few

CDR3nt: TGTGCCACCAGCAAGGGTACGGGAGGGCTTACCGGGGAGCTGTTTTTT
CDR3aa: CATSKGTGGLTGELFF
j_gene: TRBJ2-2
v_gene: TRBV15
d_gene: TRBD2
abundance: few

CDR3nt: TGTGCCAGCAGTTTCGCAGGAGCGTTTGGGGAGACCCAGTACTTC
CDR3aa: CASSFAGAFGETQYF
j_gene: TRBJ2-5
v_gene: TRBV27
d_gene: .
abundance: .

CDR3nt: TGTGCCACCAGTGATCTGCTAAATTACAATGAGCAGTTCTTC
CDR3aa: CATSDLLNYNEQFF
j_gene: TRBJ2-1
v_gene: TRBV24-1
d_gene: .
abundance: .

CDR3nt: TGTGCCAGCAGTTACTCGACGTCAAGCACAGATACGCAGTATTTT
CDR3aa: CASSYSTSSTDTQYF
j_gene: TRBJ2-3
v_gene: TRBV6-5
d_gene: .
abundance: .

CDR3nt: TGCAGTGCCCAGGGGGGGTTAGATGAGCAGTTCTTC
CDR3aa: CSAQGGLDEQFF
j_gene: TRBJ2-1
v_gene: TRBV20-1
d_gene: .
abundance: many

CDR3nt: TGTGCCAGCAGTACCTGGGCGGCGGATGAGCAGTTCTTC
CDR3aa: CASSTWAADEQFF
j_gene: TRBJ2-1
v_gene: TRBV12-3/TRBV12-4
d_gene: .
abundance: .

CDR3nt: TGCAGCGTTGGGCAGGCTAGCACAGATACGCAGTATTTT
CDR3aa: CSVGQASTDTQYF
j_gene: TRBJ2-3
v_gene: TRBV29-1
d_gene: .
abundance: few

CDR3nt: TGTGCCAGTAGTGTCCCATTTAACACCGGGGAGCTGTTTTTT
CDR3aa: CASSVPFNTGELFF
j_gene: TRBJ2-2
v_gene: TRBV19
d_gene: .
abundance: .

CDR3nt: TGTGCCAGCAGTAACTCACAGGGCGCAGATACGCAGTATTTT
CDR3aa: CASSNSQGADTQYF
j_gene: TRBJ2-3
v_gene: TRBV12-3/TRBV12-4
d_gene: .
abundance: few

CDR3nt: TGTGCCAGCAGCTTTGGGGCAGGTGTTGGCTACACCTTC
CDR3aa: CASSFGAGVGYTF
j_gene: TRBJ1-2
v_gene: TRBV11-2
d_gene: .
abundance: .

CDR3nt: TGTGCCAGCAGCTTGGATAGACTAGCCATAGATACGCAGTATTTT
CDR3aa: CASSLDRLAIDTQYF
j_gene: TRBJ2-3
v_gene: TRBV11-2
d_gene: TRBD2
abundance: few

CDR3nt: TGTGCCAGCAGCCTTGCACAGGGGAGCTATGGCTACACCTTC
CDR3aa: CASSLAQGSYGYTF
j_gene: TRBJ1-2
v_gene: TRBV7-2
d_gene: TRBD1
abundance: many

CDR3nt: TGTGCCAGCAGCCGGAAATTGAACACTGAAGCTTTCTTT
CDR3aa: CASSRKLNTEAFF
j_gene: TRBJ1-1
v_gene: TRBV14
d_gene: .
abundance: .

CDR3nt: TGCGCCAGCAGCTTCACCGCCGGGACAGGGCCACCTGAGCAGTTCTTC
CDR3aa: CASSFTAGTGPPEQFF
j_gene: TRBJ2-1
v_gene: TRBV5-1
d_gene: TRBD1
abundance: many

CDR3nt: TGTGCCAGCAGTTTTGGGACTGGCTACAATGAGCAGTTCTTC
CDR3aa: CASSFGTGYNEQFF
j_gene: TRBJ2-1
v_gene: TRBV12-3/TRBV12-4
d_gene: .
abundance: once

CDR3nt: TGTGCCAGCAGCAGCTTCCCGGGCCGGGAGCTGTTTTTT
CDR3aa: CASSSFPGRELFF
j_gene: TRBJ2-2
v_gene: TRBV7-2
d_gene: .
abundance: .

CDR3nt: TGTGCCAGCAGCAGTACGCTAGCGGGATACATTCAGTACTTC
CDR3aa: CASSSTLAGYIQYF
j_gene: TRBJ2-4
v_gene: TRBV7-9
d_gene: TRBD2
abundance: .

CDR3nt: TGCGCCAGCAGCCAAGATCCCTTGGCAGCGGGAGGGCCTTATACGCAGTATTTT
CDR3aa: CASSQDPLAAGGPYTQYF
j_gene: TRBJ2-3
v_gene: TRBV4-3
d_gene: TRBD2
abundance: .

CDR3nt: TGTGCCAGCAGATCGGCCCGGGGCACCACCTACGAGCAGTACTTC
CDR3aa: CASRSARGTTYEQYF
j_gene: TRBJ2-7
v_gene: TRBV12-3/TRBV12-4
d_gene: .
abundance: .

CDR3nt: TGCGCCAGCAGTGGCCGCCAAGAGACCCAGTACTTC
CDR3aa: CASSGRQETQYF
j_gene: TRBJ2-5
v_gene: TRBV10-2
d_gene: .
abundance: few

CDR3nt: TGTGCCAGCAGCGTAGAAGCGGCGCCCTACGAGCAGTACTTC
CDR3aa: CASSVEAAPYEQYF
j_gene: TRBJ2-7
v_gene: TRBV9
d_gene: .
abundance: .

CDR3nt: TGTGCCAGCAGTTACTCAGGCCAGGGAAATTACGAGCAGTACTTC
CDR3aa: CASSYSGQGNYEQYF
j_gene: TRBJ2-7
v_gene: TRBV6-5
d_gene: .
abundance: .

CDR3nt: TGTGCCAGCAGTTTTCGACAGTCCTACGAGCAGTACTTC
CDR3aa: CASSFRQSYEQYF
j_gene: TRBJ2-7
v_gene: TRBV12-3/TRBV12-4
d_gene: .
abundance: few

CDR3nt: TGCAGCGTTGGCGGGGGGCGATCCTACGAGCAGTACTTC
CDR3aa: CSVGGGRSYEQYF
j_gene: TRBJ2-7
v_gene: TRBV29-1
d_gene: TRBD2
abundance: .

CDR3nt: TGCGCCAGCAGTCAATCGAGGACAGGGGCGGAGACCCAGTACTTC
CDR3aa: CASSQSRTGAETQYF
j_gene: TRBJ2-5
v_gene: TRBV23-1
d_gene: TRBD1
abundance: few

CDR3nt: TGTGCCAGCAGTTACCAAGACAACTACGAGCAGTACTTC
CDR3aa: CASSYQDNYEQYF
j_gene: TRBJ2-7
v_gene: TRBV6-5
d_gene: .
abundance: .

CDR3nt: TGTGCCACCAGCTTCGCGAGTCAGGGGACTGAAGCTTTCTTT
CDR3aa: CATSFASQGTEAFF
j_gene: TRBJ1-1
v_gene: TRBV15
d_gene: .
abundance: few

CDR3nt: TGTGCCAGCAGCTTGACAGGGGTTGGCGAGCAGTTCTTC
CDR3aa: CASSLTGVGEQFF
j_gene: TRBJ2-1
v_gene: TRBV5-6
d_gene: TRBD1
abundance: few

CDR3nt: TGCGCCAGCAGCCAAGGGGTTCAGGGGTCTAGCACAGATACGCAGTATTTT
CDR3aa: CASSQGVQGSSTDTQYF
j_gene: TRBJ2-3
v_gene: TRBV4-3
d_gene: .
abundance: .

CDR3nt: TGTGCCAGCAGTTACTCCAGGACCCAAGAGACCCAGTACTTC
CDR3aa: CASSYSRTQETQYF
j_gene: TRBJ2-5
v_gene: TRBV6-5
d_gene: .
abundance: many

CDR3nt: TGCAGCGTTGAAGCACACGACACCACCTACGAGCAGTACTTC
CDR3aa: CSVEAHDTTYEQYF
j_gene: TRBJ2-7
v_gene: TRBV29-1
d_gene: .
abundance: few

CDR3nt: TGTGCCAGCAGCTTGCATCCGGCGGAGACCCAGTACTTC
CDR3aa: CASSLHPAETQYF
j_gene: TRBJ2-5
v_gene: TRBV5-6
d_gene: .
abundance: .

CDR3nt: TGCAGCGTAACCTTGACAGACCTCACCGGGGAGCTGTTTTTT
CDR3aa: CSVTLTDLTGELFF
j_gene: TRBJ2-2
v_gene: TRBV29-1
d_gene: .
abundance: many

CDR3nt: TGCGCCAGCAGTCGTATATACAGGGGCTACGAGCAGTACTTC
CDR3aa: CASSRIYRGYEQYF
j_gene: TRBJ2-7
v_gene: TRBV5-1
d_gene: TRBD1
abundance: few

CDR3nt: TGCGCAGGGTCGTCTGGAAACACCATATATTTT
CDR3aa: CAGSSGNTIYF
j_gene: TRBJ1-3
v_gene: TRBV7-9
d_gene: .
abundance: .

CDR3nt: TGTGCCAGCAGTTTAGTGTTAGGCGCCACAGATACGCAGTATTTT
CDR3aa: CASSLVLGATDTQYF
j_gene: TRBJ2-3
v_gene: TRBV12-3/TRBV12-4
d_gene: .
abundance: few